The sequence of this T cell receptor (beta chain) was determined in a study of T cells in tumors after PD-1 blockade (dated by TCRdb to 2018 to 2020). Study-wide context: Patients were excluded if they had prior checkpoint blockade, use of systemic immunosuppressants, or recent radiotherapy or other anti-cancer therapy within 4 weeks. Patients received pembrolizumab 200 mg every 3 weeks or cemiplimab 350 mg every 2 weeks. Paired single-cell RNA and TCR sequencing was performed on site-matched tumors from BCC or SCC patients before and after anti-PD-1 therapy. While on anti-PD-1 treatment, some of the patients also continued taking daily vismodegib 150 mg. On average, peripheral blood samples had some 100,000 TCR templates (range roughly 24,000-280,000) and 35,000 to 45,000 unique clonotypes. RECIST version 1.1 was used to assess clinical response. Bulk TCR sequencing was performed on 9 to 10 peripheral blood samples from about five patients to compare blood and tumor clonotypes.

The immunoSEQ platform was used for deep TCRbeta sequencing. As for the authors' bioinformatics: For further analysis, only productive rearrangements were exported from the immunoSEQ Analyzer. T cell phenotypes were assigned to bulk TCRbeta clonotypes by matching the clonotypes to single-cell RNA+TCR-seq clones that had the same TCRbeta sequence. Tumor enrichment of a clone was calculated by dividing the clone's tumor frequency by the clone's PBMC frequency, both taken from bulk TCR sequencing. TCRs were sorted with GLIPH into specificity groups, meaning clusters of distinct TCRs that share CDR3 motifs and likely recognize common antigens. The table comes from immuneACCESS by way of TCRdb, which keeps in-frame sequences with V and J called. Part of the clones is missing from these tables; in studies checked, under half for an unresolved V gene and the rest for unknown reasons. The D gene and trimming were derived from the DNA, and the V and J assignments and clone size from that table. Present in this sample are about 63,000 clones, approximately 74% of which were seen just once. The leading ten clones occupy about 4.8% of the sample.

Broader findings and caveats from the paper: About 37% of tumor TCR clonotypes were detected in blood, and some novel exhausted tumor clones were observed in pre-treatment blood, which was taken as suggesting peripheral recruitment. The source of novel T cell clones was not identified and could include lymphoid organs or rare unexpanded clones within the tumor or its periphery.

Note on this clone: Its binding antigen is unknown. No quality values exist for individual bases; no much larger clone is one base distant.

Interpreted using the paper, the time point label stands for: after anti-PD-1 therapy. For bulk TCRbeta sequencing, genomic DNA was extracted from tumor biopsies or peripheral blood, and input amounts ranged from about 550 ng to 6,004 ng. All patients had histologically proven advanced or metastatic basal or squamous cell carcinoma and were poor candidates for surgical resection. Of the approximately 12 patients in the basal cell carcinoma cohort, several underwent bulk tumor TCR sequencing. The material sequenced was PBMCs, taken after anti-PD-1 treatment. This TCR derives from a human donor with basal cell carcinoma.

The sequenced DNA is TGTGCCAGCAGCCAAGATTTACATCGGCGGGGGCTTGGTGATACGCAGTATTTT. The translation is CASSQDLHRRGLGDTQYF. Recombination linked TRBV3-1 (or the pseudogene TRBV3-2) to TRBJ2-3, and perhaps TRBD2 as D gene, on 7 matching bases. From the germline V gene (reference sequence), CDR1 is LGHDT and CDR2 is YNNKEL. The CDR3 runs 18 residues from the cysteine to the phenylalanine. CDR3 DNA only is kept here, 54 bases in frame from base 1. Deletion took 0 bases off V and 6 bases off J, with a span of 22 bases between the germline ends.